This TCR beta chain stems from a study of blood T cell repertoires in COVID-19. The study drew participants aged about 18 to 89 years from about two dozen US areas. The ends were cut back, 5 bases at V and 5 bases at J, with 9 bases in the middle. Germline CDR1 is SNHLY and CDR2 is FYNNEI. The CDR3 sequence is 13 residues long. In the original processing: Amplified reference gene primers provided the basis for estimating nucleated cell counts. Sequenced by immunoSEQ multiplex PCR; TCRdb stores in-frame clones only, minus some. The V and J calls and clone size were taken over from that table, and D and trimming were inferred from the DNA. The sample carries fewer than 350,000 clones, around 86% recorded once.

This receptor was taken from a man in his 60s who had recovered from COVID-19. Source material: PBMCs or T cells enriched from blood (not recorded which). V usage is TRBV2 and J usage is TRBJ1-4, with D perhaps matching TRBD1 (6 bases). The CDR3 DNA follows: TGTGCCAGCAGTCAGGGGAGAAATGAAAAACTGTTTTTT. Protein product: CASSQGRNEKLFF. The variable domain in full, with the rest retrieved from reference TRBV2 and TRBJ1-4, is EPEVTQTPSHQVTQMGQEVILRCVPISNHLYFYWYRQILGQKVEFLVSFYNNEISEKSEIFDDQFSVERPDGSNFTLKIRSTKLEDSAMYFCASSQGRNEKLFFGSGTQLSVL.